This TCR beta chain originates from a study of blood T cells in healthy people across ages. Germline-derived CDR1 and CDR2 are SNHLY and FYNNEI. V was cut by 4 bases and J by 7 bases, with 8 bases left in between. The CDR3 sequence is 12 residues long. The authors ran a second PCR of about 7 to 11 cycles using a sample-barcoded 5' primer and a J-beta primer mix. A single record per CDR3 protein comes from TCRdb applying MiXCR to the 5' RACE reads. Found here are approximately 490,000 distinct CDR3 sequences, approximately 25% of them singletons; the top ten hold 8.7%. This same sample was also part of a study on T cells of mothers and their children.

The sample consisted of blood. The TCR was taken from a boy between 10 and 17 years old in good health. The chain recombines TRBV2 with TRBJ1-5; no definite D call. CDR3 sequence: CASSVTVQPQHF. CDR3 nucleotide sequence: TGTGCCAGCAGTGTAACGGTCCAGCCCCAGCATTTT.